This T cell receptor (beta chain) was sequenced for a study of blood T cells in healthy people across ages. Study-level results: Versus aged donors, long-lived donors had higher diversity and more naive CD4+ cells.

With V trimmed by 7 bases and J by 7 bases, 5 bases remained unmatched. Germline CDR1 MNHEY, CDR2 SVGEGT. The CDR3 sequence is 13 residues long. A word on this clonotype: What it binds is not known.

The use of a sample-barcoded 5' primer and a J-beta primer mix characterized a second PCR of roughly 7 to 11 cycles. A template-switch adaptor containing 12 random nucleotides labeled each cDNA molecule. TCRdb used MiXCR to reprocess the 5' RACE reads, holding one entry per CDR3 protein. Of 1.5 million to 2 million distinct CDR3 sequences detected, roughly 32% appear once; the ten largest clones hold approximately 11%. Each donor was a healthy Caucasian individual from Russia, aged roughly 6 to 100. Sequenced: blood. The sequence came from a woman under 40 in good health. The V gene is TRBV6-2 or TRBV6-3, the J gene TRBJ1-5, with TRBD1 matching over 9 bases. The CDR3 DNA reads as TGTGCCAGCACCGACAGGGGGGAACAGCCCCAGCATTTT. This gives the protein CASTDRGEQPQHF.